The entry below gives a single TCR beta chain sequence along with its context. Only one count was recorded for this clone. Its cognate antigen has yet to be identified. One base away there is no much larger clone; base qualities are not given. Trimming at the junction amounts to 1 base on V and 6 bases on J, and the germline ends lie 13 bases apart. The CDR3 sequence holds 15 residues, the cysteine and phenylalanine included. Only the CDR3 region is kept as DNA, spanning 45 bases read in frame from base 1. In the germline V gene, CDR1 corresponds to MNHNS and CDR2 to SASEGT. The donors belonged to the validation cohort of approximately 130 subjects, which was separate from the 666-subject first cohort. This entry is derived from a study of cytomegalovirus exposure and HLA in healthy donors (dated by TCRdb to about 2017). Some background on the complete study: The 500 to 800 repertoires of the first cohort and the approximately 130 validation repertoires were produced on the same platform, according to a later analysis. The study was designed to test whether signatures of past pathogen exposure could be identified by cataloging public T cell receptors. In addition to the first cohort of 666 subjects, a separate validation cohort of about 120 different subjects was used. High-throughput TCR immunosequencing, statistical association of individual TCRs with disease status, and machine learning were combined to predict cytomegalovirus infection status. Points the paper makes about the study in general: The classifier was reported to diagnose cytomegalovirus status with high specificity and sensitivity in both the original and validation cohorts. A few of the identified cytomegalovirus-associated TCR beta chains were confirmed in vitro to be specific for cytomegalovirus antigens. While some public TCRs were present in many individuals, most TCR sequences turned up only very rarely across donors. The validation cohort had no HLA typing available for a later analysis, so co-occurrence within that cohort was assessed over all 120 or so repertoires. Subsequent analysis determined that TCRs grouped into clusters in the first cohort also showed a tendency toward co-occurrence across the approximately 110 validation repertoires, and approximately 93% of cluster scores exceeded 0. It was suggested by the authors that the approach could potentially be generalized to other disease states and immunological phenotypes. A total of 150 or so TCR beta chains were listed by the study as associated with cytomegalovirus.

Libraries were prepared through the immunoSEQ multiplex PCR assay. The original methods were these. To diagnose cytomegalovirus status from the catalog of TCR beta chain sequences, a statistical classification framework was built. Entries here come from immuneACCESS through TCRdb and include only in-frame sequences with V and J called. Some clones fail to appear in such tables; in the studies checked, an unresolved V gene covers under half of the shortfall, and the cause of the remainder is unknown. Clonal size and the V and J genes are those of that table, whereas D and trimming came from the DNA. This sample gives 71,000 or so clones in total; approximately 94% of them show up just once. Approximately 3.3% of the sample rests with the top ten.

Material for sequencing was PBMCs. The sequence was obtained from a woman under 30 in good health and CMV-seropositive. The rearrangement combines TRBV6-1 with TRBJ1-5; TRBD1 might be the D gene, on 5 matching bases. The bases are TGTGCCAGCAGTGAAGGCAGGATCGGGGGTCAGCCCCAGCATTTT. Its product reads: CASSEGRIGGQPQHF.